The 8 T cell receptor beta chains in this list originate from one sample, sequenced in a study of Graves' ophthalmopathy and Graves' hyperthyroidism. Amplified TCR beta CDR3 regions were obtained using RNA transcripts as template. The authors performed first-round RT-PCR with HTBI primers and then a second-round multiplex PCR. Each CDR3 protein is one row after TCRdb ran MiXCR on the multiplex PCR reads. This sample has more than 1,000,000 distinct CDR3 sequences; about 40% occur once, and the top ten carry around 10%. Sample: peripheral blood or thyroid tissue (not recorded which). Source of these receptors: an adult man with Graves' hyperthyroidism.

This clonotype occurred many times. The rearrangement links TRBV19 to TRBJ1-6, with D perhaps matching TRBD1 (6 bases). Per the germline V gene, CDR1 is LNHDA and CDR2 is SQIVND (reference sequence). The V gene lost 3 bases and the J gene lost 8 bases, with 14 bases spanning the gap. The CDR3 runs to 15 residues. The CDR3 spells CASSINREADSPLHF. The CDR3 bases are TGTGCCAGTAGTATTAACAGGGAGGCGGATTCACCCCTCCACTTT.

This clonotype was counted ten times or more. The chain employs TRBV5-6 and TRBJ1-6; the D gene is possibly TRBD1 (5 bases). V gave up 5 bases and J gave up 7 bases, with 19 bases separating them. The CDR3 runs 16 residues. The V gene's germline CDR1 is SGHDT and CDR2 YYEEEE. DNA of the CDR3: TGTGCCAGCAGTTCCGGGACTTCAGGCCCCAATTCACCCCTCCACTTT. It yields the protein CASSSGTSGPNSPLHF.

This clonotype occurred many times. The chain carries TRBV12-3 or TRBV12-4 and TRBJ1-5; D is perhaps TRBD1 (5 bases). Trimming cost V 8 bases and J 7 bases, with 12 bases left between them. This CDR3 is 12 amino acids long. The CDR3 protein is CASRGAWQPQHF. CDR3 nucleotide sequence: TGTGCCAGCCGAGGGGCGTGGCAGCCCCAGCATTTT.

J is TRBJ2-2 and V is TRBV5-6; 7 positions agree with TRBD1. CDR3 length equals 13 residues. J gave up 8 bases and V 4 bases, and 5 bases lay outside the gene matches. Looked up from germline, CDR1 is SGHDT and CDR2 is YYEEEE. CDR3 sequence: CASSRDRQGELFF. The CDR3 nucleotides read TGTGCCAGCAGCCGGGACAGACAAGGGGAGCTGTTTTTT.

V and J are TRBV6-2 or TRBV6-3 and TRBJ2-7, with TRBD1 matching 8 bases. Germline V gene data show CDR1 as MNHEY and CDR2 as SVGEGT. V dropped 4 bases and J dropped 2; count of bases not matched to a gene: 4. The CDR3 sequence is 14 residues long. CDR3 bases: TGTGCCAGCAGTTCGACAGGGGTGCCCTACGAGCAGTACTTC. It specifies CASSSTGVPYEQYF.

This clonotype was seen a handful of times. The V call is TRBV27, the J call TRBJ1-5; 8 bases line up with TRBD1. CDR3 length: 15 amino acids. Germline V lookup: CDR1 MNHEY, CDR2 SMNVEV (reference sequence). Losses at the gene ends were 4 bases for V and 2 bases for J; bases not matched to a gene: 4. The CDR3 sequence is CASSSQGARNQPQHF. The CDR3 DNA sequence: TGTGCCAGCAGTTCCCAGGGGGCGCGCAATCAGCCCCAGCATTTT.

As regards this clonotype: A much larger clonotype is one base distant, so this may be a read error. The V gene is TRBV29-1, the J gene TRBJ2-7; TRBD2 might be the D (6 bases). The ends were cut back, 4 bases at V and 6 bases at J, with 16 bases in the middle. Germline CDR1 reads SQVTM; CDR2 reads ANQGSEA. The length of the CDR3 is 13 residues. The CDR3 DNA follows: TGCAGCGTTGGAAAGGGGAACGGGGGCGAGCAGTACTTC. This translates into CSVGKGNGGEQYF.

V usage is TRBV7-9 and J usage is TRBJ2-2; TRBD1 might be the D (6 bases). The CDR3 runs 16 residues. CDR1 is SEHNR and CDR2 is FQNEAQ in the germline V gene (reference sequence). Trimming took off 3 bases at V and 2 bases at J, with 13 bases between the two ends. This CDR3 is CASSFPRDTNTGELFF. The CDR3 bases are TGTGCCAGCAGCTTTCCCCGGGACACCAACACCGGGGAGCTGTTTTTT.